Listed below are T cell receptor beta chains from one sample, sequenced in a study of shared clonotypes between healthy human individuals. Libraries were prepared by immunoSEQ multiplex PCR; TCRdb keeps only in-frame clonotypes and omits some of them. The sample lists about 2.4 million clones, approximately 93% occurring once. The specimen sequenced was naive CD4+ T cells from PBMCs. The receptors originated from a man in his late teens or twenties in good health. Some clones in this sample may be carry-over from other donors' samples. Each CDR3 is given with its conserved first and last residue. Each record gives: V gene, J gene, clone size, D gene, CDR3 DNA, CDR3 protein. D genes are given only for firm matches. The size of a clone is reported for some rows only, either as once, few or many, or as a class for expanded clones.

>TRBV5-1|TRBJ1-5|NA|NA
TGCGCCAGCAGCTTGGGCGCGACGGAAGATCAGCCCCAGCATTTT
CASSLGATEDQPQHF
>TRBV18|TRBJ1-3|NA|TRBD1
TGTGCCAGCCACCGGGACAGCTCTGGAAACACCATATATTTT
CASHRDSSGNTIYF
>TRBV6-6|TRBJ1-1|few|NA
TGTGCCAGCAGTTACGAAGGGGGGGCTTTCTTT
CASSYEGGAFF
>TRBV5-5|TRBJ2-7|NA|TRBD1
TGTGCCAGCAGGACGGGACAGAACTACCATTACGAGCAGTACTTC
CASRTGQNYHYEQYF
>TRBV20-1|TRBJ1-2|NA|NA
TGCAGTGCTAGAGGGGGGGATGGCTACACCTTC
CSARGGDGYTF
>TRBV5-1|TRBJ1-1|NA|NA
TGCGCCAGCAGCTTGGGGAACACAGCCTTGAACACTGAAGCTTTCTTT
CASSLGNTALNTEAFF
>TRBV2|TRBJ2-5|NA|TRBD1
TGTGCCAGCAGCGAGGACAGGGGAAAAGGGGAGACCCAGTACTTC
CASSEDRGKGETQYF
>TRBV2|TRBJ1-2|once|TRBD1
TGTGCCAGCAGGAAAAACAGGGGCAACTCCTATGGCTACACCTTC
CASRKNRGNSYGYTF
>TRBV5-1|TRBJ1-1|NA|NA
TGCGCCAGCAGCTTGGCGGCAGCGCCTGAAGCTTTCTTT
CASSLAAAPEAFF
>TRBV29-1|TRBJ2-3|NA|TRBD1
TGCAGCGTTGAGAGGGGACAGGGTTTTACGCAGTATTTT
CSVERGQGFTQYF
>TRBV18|TRBJ1-1|few|TRBD1
TGTGCCAGCTCACCTCGGGACAGGAACACTGAAGCTTTCTTT
CASSPRDRNTEAFF
>TRBV2|TRBJ2-6|NA|NA
TGTGCCAGCAGTGAAAGGTCCGGGGCCAACGTCCTGACTTTC
CASSERSGANVLTF
>TRBV28|TRBJ2-1|NA|NA
TGTGCCAGCAGCCACACCCGGGCGGGATTTGTGAATGAGCAGTTCTTC
CASSHTRAGFVNEQFF
>TRBV11-2|TRBJ2-2|NA|NA
TGTGCCAGCAGCTTAGATCCTGCCGGGTTAACCGGGGAGCTGTTTTTT
CASSLDPAGLTGELFF
>TRBV28|TRBJ1-1|few|NA
TGTGCCAGCAGTTTAGGAGCCACTGAAGCTTTCTTT
CASSLGATEAFF
>TRBV5-1|TRBJ2-7|NA|TRBD1
TGCGCCAGCAGCGGCGGGACAGGCGAGTCCTACGAGCAGTACTTC
CASSGGTGESYEQYF
>TRBV6-5|TRBJ2-2|NA|NA
TGTGCCACCGCCGGGACACACACCGGGGAGCTGTTTTTT
CATAGTHTGELFF
>TRBV5-1|TRBJ2-7|NA|NA
TGCGCCAGCAGCGATAGGTGGTCCTCCTACGAGCAGTACTTC
CASSDRWSSYEQYF
>TRBV2|TRBJ2-1|NA|TRBD1
TGTGCCAGCATTGTAAGGGACAGGCCTGATAATGAGCAGTTCTTC
CASIVRDRPDNEQFF
>TRBV7-9|TRBJ2-7|NA|NA
TGTGCCAGCAGCTACCGTTCGGACGAGCAGTACTTC
CASSYRSDEQYF
>TRBV5-1|TRBJ2-1|NA|TRBD2
TGCGCCAGCAGCTTACGGACTAGCAATGAGCAGTTCTTC
CASSLRTSNEQFF
>TRBV14|TRBJ2-5|NA|NA
TGTGCCAGCAGCCGAAGGGACTGGGGCTCCGAGACCCAGTACTTC
CASSRRDWGSETQYF
>TRBV25-1|TRBJ2-5|NA|TRBD1
TGTGCCAGCAGAGACAGGGCGGCGGGGACCCAGTACTTC
CASRDRAAGTQYF
>TRBV7-3|TRBJ2-1|NA|TRBD2
TGTGCCAGCAGCTCAGATAGCGGGAGGTTCAATGAGCAGTTCTTC
CASSSDSGRFNEQFF
>TRBV10-3|TRBJ2-3|NA|TRBD1
TGTGCCACCCAGACGACAGGGGATACAGATACGCAGTATTTT
CATQTTGDTDTQYF
>TRBV5-1|TRBJ1-2|NA|NA
TGCGCCAGCAGCCCCACCGTCGACTATGGCTACACCTTC
CASSPTVDYGYTF
>TRBV29-1|TRBJ2-1|NA|NA
TGCAGCGTTGTATCGGAAGAGCAGTTCTTC
CSVVSEEQFF
>TRBV11-1|TRBJ2-7|once|NA
TGTGCCAGCAGCGCAACGGACTGGCAGTACTTC
CASSATDWQYF
>TRBV9|TRBJ2-7|NA|TRBD1
TGTGCCAGCAGCCCCGGACAGGGCACCTACGAGCAGTACTTC
CASSPGQGTYEQYF
>TRBV7-2|TRBJ2-3|NA|NA
TGTGCCAGCAGCTTAGGGCTACTTGTGAGAGATACGCAGTATTTT
CASSLGLLVRDTQYF
>TRBV7-9|TRBJ2-7|once|TRBD1
TGTGCCAGCAGCTCGACAGGGTGGTTCGGTAGGGAGCAGTACTTC
CASSSTGWFGREQYF
>TRBV28|TRBJ1-2|NA|NA
TGTGCCAGCAGAAACGGGGGGCCGGTAGATAACTATGGCTACACCTTC
CASRNGGPVDNYGYTF
>TRBV28|TRBJ1-2|NA|NA
TGTGCCAGCAGTTGGGCCCCCGGGAGCTACACCTTC
CASSWAPGSYTF
>TRBV7-6|TRBJ1-2|NA|TRBD1
TGTGCCAGCAGCACACGGCCCGGACAGGGAGGCGATGGCTACACCTTC
CASSTRPGQGGDGYTF
>TRBV5-1|TRBJ2-7|NA|NA
TGCGCCAGCACTTCCGGGGGGCCCCAAGAATCATTCTCCTACGAGCAGTACTTC
CASTSGGPQESFSYEQYF
>TRBV7-9|TRBJ2-1|NA|TRBD2
TGTGCCAGCAGCGAGCCCAGCGGGAGGAGGGAATATGAGCAGTTCTTC
CASSEPSGRREYEQFF
>TRBV7-3|TRBJ2-1|NA|NA
TGTGCCAGCAGCCCCGGCTTTAGGGGCTTCGATGAGCAGTTCTTC
CASSPGFRGFDEQFF
>TRBV27|TRBJ1-2|NA|TRBD1
TGTGCCAGCAGTTTGACAGGGGCCTTCACCTCCTATGGCTACACCTTC
CASSLTGAFTSYGYTF
>TRBV4-1|TRBJ2-1|NA|TRBD2
TGCGCCAGCAGCCATGGACTAGCGGAGCCCTACAATGAGCAGTTCTTC
CASSHGLAEPYNEQFF
>TRBV5-1|TRBJ2-1|NA|TRBD2
TGCGCCAGCAGCTCCAGCGGGGGACCCTACAATGAGCAGTTCTTC
CASSSSGGPYNEQFF
>TRBV19|TRBJ1-1|once|NA
TGTGCCAGTAGTATAGGGAGGTTGAGGATGAACACTGAAGCTTTCTTT
CASSIGRLRMNTEAFF
>TRBV18|TRBJ1-2|NA|NA
TGTGCCAGCTCACCCCCGGGGGGAGGACCCGCTAACTATGGCTACACCTTC
CASSPPGGGPANYGYTF
>TRBV6-5|TRBJ2-5|once|NA
TGTGCCAGCAGTTTAGGGGGAGCTACAGAGACCCAGTACTTC
CASSLGGATETQYF
>TRBV2|TRBJ2-3|NA|NA
TGTGCCAGCAGTGAAGCGCTTCAGGGAGATACGCAGTATTTT
CASSEALQGDTQYF
>TRBV2|TRBJ2-1|NA|TRBD2
TGTGCCAGCAGGGATAGCGGGACCACCTACAATGAGCAGTTCTTC
CASRDSGTTYNEQFF
>TRBV7-9|TRBJ1-4|NA|NA
TGTGCCAGCAGCTTAAATTTCCCAAGTACAGGAGAGGATGAAAAACTGTTTTTT
CASSLNFPSTGEDEKLFF
>TRBV28|TRBJ2-7|NA|TRBD2
TGTGCCAGCAGTCCGCAGGGTAGCGGGATTGTTGAGCAGTACTTC
CASSPQGSGIVEQYF
>TRBV18|TRBJ2-1|NA|TRBD2
TGTGCCAGCTCACTATTCGGGACTAGCGGGTTTAATGAGCAGTTCTTC
CASSLFGTSGFNEQFF
>TRBV14|TRBJ2-1|NA|NA
TGTGCCAGCAGCCAGCGCGGAAGTGGATACAATGAGCAGTTCTTC
CASSQRGSGYNEQFF
>TRBV6-6|TRBJ1-2|NA|TRBD1
TGTGCCAGCAGGCCCGACAGGGGGCTGTCAGGGGGCTACACCTTC
CASRPDRGLSGGYTF